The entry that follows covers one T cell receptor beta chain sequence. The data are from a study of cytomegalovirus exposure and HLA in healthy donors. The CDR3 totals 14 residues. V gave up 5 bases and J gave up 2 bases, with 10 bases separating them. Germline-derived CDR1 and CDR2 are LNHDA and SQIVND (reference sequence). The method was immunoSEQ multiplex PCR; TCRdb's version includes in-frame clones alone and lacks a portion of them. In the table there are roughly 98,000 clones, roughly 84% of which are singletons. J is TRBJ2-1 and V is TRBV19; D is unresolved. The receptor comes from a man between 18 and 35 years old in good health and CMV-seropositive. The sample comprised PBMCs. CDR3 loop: CASSPTGPYNEQFF. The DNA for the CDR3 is TGTGCCAGTAGTCCTACGGGTCCCTACAATGAGCAGTTCTTC.